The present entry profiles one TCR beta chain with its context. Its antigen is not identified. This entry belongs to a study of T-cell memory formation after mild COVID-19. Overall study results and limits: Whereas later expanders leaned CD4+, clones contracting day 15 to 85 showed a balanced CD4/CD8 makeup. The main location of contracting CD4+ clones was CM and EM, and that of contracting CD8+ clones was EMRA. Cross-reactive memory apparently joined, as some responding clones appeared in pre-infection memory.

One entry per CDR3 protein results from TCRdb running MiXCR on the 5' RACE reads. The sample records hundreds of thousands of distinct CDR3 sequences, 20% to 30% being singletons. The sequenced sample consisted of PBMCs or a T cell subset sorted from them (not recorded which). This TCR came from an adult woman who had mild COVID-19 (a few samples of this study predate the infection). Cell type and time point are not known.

The CDR3 loop is CASSFSGTSNQPQHF. The CDR3 DNA reads as TGTGCCAGCAGCTTTTCTGGGACATCTAATCAGCCCCAGCATTTT. The chain couples TRBV7-8 to TRBJ1-5, with TRBD1 as a possible D gene (6 bases). V was cut by 3 bases and J by 4 bases, with 13 bases left in between. The CDR3 has 15 residues. Germline V lookup: CDR1 SGHVS, CDR2 FQNEAQ. Together with reference TRBV7-8 and TRBJ1-5, the CDR3 gives the full variable domain: GAGVSQSPRYKVAKRGQDVALRCDPISGHVSLFWYQQALGQGPEFLTYFQNEAQLDKSGLPSDRFFAERPEGSVSTLKIQRTQQEDSAVYLCASSFSGTSNQPQHFGDGTRLSIL.